These 26 T cell receptor beta chains were all obtained from the same sample, sequenced in a study of T-cell memory formation after mild COVID-19. Using its own MiXCR run on the 5' RACE reads, TCRdb lists one record per CDR3 protein. The sample holds 200,000 to 250,000 distinct CDR3 sequences, approximately 10% seen once. What was sequenced was PBMCs or a T cell subset sorted from them (not recorded which). The receptors were sampled from a man aged 18 to 29 who had mild COVID-19 (a few samples of this study predate the infection). Cell type and time point are not known.

The CDR3 protein is CASSLSRASWVAEQFF. For the CDR3, the DNA is TGTGCCAGCAGCTTATCGCGGGCTAGTTGGGTGGCTGAGCAGTTCTTC. The V gene is TRBV11-2, the J gene TRBJ2-1, with D possibly matching TRBD2 (5 bases). Deletions cut 2 bases from V and 9 bases from J, with 20 bases between. CDR3 length equals 16 residues. Germline loops: CDR1 SGHAT, CDR2 FQNNGV.

The chain combines TRBV2 with TRBJ2-3; 9 positions agree with TRBD2. The trim removed 5 bases at V and 1 base at J, leaving 7 bases unmatched. Germline lookup yields CDR1 SNHLY and CDR2 FYNNEI. CDR3 length: 16 amino acids. The CDR3 reads CASSIWRGGGTDTQYF. CDR3 DNA: TGTGCCAGCAGTATTTGGCGGGGGGGCGGCACAGATACGCAGTATTTT.

This clonotype has ten or more counts. The CDR3 coding sequence is TGTGCCAGCAGTTCACTCCTCAGGGTTGCACCCCTCCACTTT. Its translation: CASSSLLRVAPLHF. The J gene is TRBJ1-6, the V gene TRBV12-3 or TRBV12-4, with D perhaps TRBD1 (5 bases). The CDR3 is 14 residues long. V was clipped by 4 bases and J by 11 bases, with 15 bases between them.

The V call is TRBV7-2, the J call TRBJ1-1; perhaps TRBD1 as D (6 bases). The CDR3 covers 16 residues. Trimming pared 6 bases from V and 10 bases from J, leaving 27 bases between. Germline CDR1 is SGHTA and CDR2 is FQGNSA. CDR3 amino acids: CASRMGGGRINGVAFF. In nucleotides, the CDR3 is TGTGCCAGCAGGATGGGTGGGGGGCGCATTAATGGTGTAGCTTTCTTT. The whole variable domain, filled in from reference TRBV7-2 and TRBJ1-1, reads GAGVSQSPSNKVTEKGKDVELRCDPISGHTALYWYRQSLGQGLEFLIYFQGNSAPDKSGLPSDRFSAERTGGSVSTLTIQRTQQEDSAVYLCASRMGGGRINGVAFFGQGTRLTVV.

The table lists this clonotype with a few counts. This chain links TRBV28 with TRBJ2-7; 7 nucleotides agree with TRBD2. The J segment lost 9 bases and the V segment lost 1 base, leaving 9 bases of the junction unmatched. CDR3 length: 14 amino acids. Germline CDR1 and CDR2: MDHEN and SYDVKM. This CDR3 reads CASSLSMDSGGQYV. The CDR3 DNA reads as TGTGCCAGCAGTTTATCTATGGATTCGGGGGGGCAGTACGTC.

There are many counts of this clonotype. The J gene is TRBJ2-7, the V gene TRBV18; D unclear. The ends were cut back, 3 bases at V and 4 bases at J, with 16 bases in the middle. This CDR3 is 15 amino acids long. The germline V gene has CDR1 KGHSH and CDR2 LQKENI. The CDR3 coding sequence is TGTGCCAGCTCACCCCGAGTGTATGGTTTATACGAGCAGTACTTC. Encoded protein: CASSPRVYGLYEQYF.

The chain combines TRBV5-5 with TRBJ2-1; D not certain. Trimming removed 2 bases at V and 4 bases at J, with 16 bases between. This CDR3 has 16 residues. Germline lookup yields CDR1 SGHKS and CDR2 YYEKEE (reference sequence). The CDR3 region has the DNA TGTGCCAGCAGCTTTGAGATTGAGCCGATTTACAATGAGCAGTTCTTC. Translation: CASSFEIEPIYNEQFF. Full variable domain (missing parts from reference TRBV5-5 and TRBJ2-1): DAGVTQSPTHLIKTRGQQVTLRCSPISGHKSVSWYQQVLGQGPQFIFQYYEKEERGRGNFPDRFSARQFPNYSSELNVNALLLGDSALYLCASSFEIEPIYNEQFFGPGTRLTVL.

The V and J genes are TRBV4-1 and TRBJ2-5; 8 positions match TRBD2. Trimming cost V 1 base and J 4 bases; bases outside gene matches: 11. The CDR3 runs 17 residues. CDR1 is MGHRA and CDR2 is YSYEKL in the germline V gene. The CDR3 is CASSQGSGGSVPETQYF. The CDR3 DNA is TGCGCCAGCAGCCAAGGAAGCGGGGGATCCGTACCAGAGACCCAGTACTTC.

The chain has TRBV7-6 and TRBJ1-5; TRBD1 aligns across 8 bases. The CDR3 runs 19 residues. The germline gives CDR1 SGHVS, CDR2 FNYEAQ. Unmatched junction bases numbered 12, after V lost 2 bases and J lost 0 bases. The CDR3 loop is CASSLNPGQGASSNQPQHF. For the CDR3, the DNA is TGTGCCAGCAGCTTAAACCCCGGACAGGGAGCGAGTAGCAATCAGCCCCAGCATTTT.

This clonotype was seen a handful of times. The CDR3 coding sequence is TGTGCCAGCGGGGGGGCTGGAAACATTCAGTACTTC. As protein: CASGGAGNIQYF. The V and J genes are TRBV3-1 and TRBJ2-4, with D perhaps TRBD2 (7 bases). Germline assignment: CDR1 LGHDT and CDR2 YNNKEL (reference sequence). The CDR3 is made up of 12 amino acids. V shed 8 bases and J shed 6 bases, with 11 bases lying between them.

The V call is TRBV11-2, the J call TRBJ1-5; D is perhaps TRBD1 (5 bases). The CDR3 totals 17 residues. CDR1 is SGHAT, CDR2 FQNNGV, per germline. V lost 0 bases and J 4 bases, leaving 16 bases between the germline ends. The CDR3 spells CASSLDADSFRNQPQHF. As DNA, the CDR3 is TGTGCCAGCAGCTTAGATGCAGACAGTTTCAGGAATCAGCCCCAGCATTTT.

This clonotype was observed a handful of times. The chain couples TRBV5-1 to TRBJ2-7, with 8 bases aligning to TRBD2. J gave up 1 base and V 1 base, and 4 bases lay outside the gene matches. Germline V lookup: CDR1 SGHRS, CDR2 YFSETQ. The CDR3 has 15 residues. The DNA of the CDR3 is TGCGCCAGCAGCTTGCGAGCGGGGGCGTCCTACGAGCAGTACTTC. Translated: CASSLRAGASYEQYF.

The rearrangement joins TRBV5-1 to TRBJ2-4; D could derive from TRBD1 or TRBD2 (5 bases each). CDR3 length: 15 residues. From germline, CDR1 is SGHRS and CDR2 YFSETQ. Deletions cut 4 bases from V and 0 bases from J, with 11 bases between. CDR3 region: CASSDPGLAKNIQYF. The DNA of the CDR3 is TGCGCCAGCAGCGACCCGGGGCTAGCCAAAAACATTCAGTACTTC.

This clonotype has only a few counts. CDR3 in amino acids: CASSFDREAFF. The DNA of the CDR3 is TGTGCCAGCAGCTTCGACAGGGAAGCTTTCTTT. The chain employs TRBV5-6 and TRBJ1-1; possible D gene TRBD1, 6 bases. CDR1 and CDR2 from the germline V gene are SGHDT and YYEEEE. The V gene lost 2 bases and the J gene lost 8 bases, with 7 bases spanning the gap. The CDR3 has 11 amino acids.

Only a few counts were recorded for this clonotype. This rearrangement joins TRBV6-2 or TRBV6-3 to TRBJ1-5; D is ambiguous. Germline CDR1 reads MNHEY; CDR2 reads SVGEGT. Trimming removed 6 bases at V and 0 bases at J, with 6 bases between. The CDR3 consists of 13 residues. CDR3 nucleotides: TGTGCCAGCAGGTGGCATAGCAATCAGCCCCAGCATTTT. Translation gives CASRWHSNQPQHF.

This clonotype was counted only a few times. The genes are TRBV7-3 and TRBJ2-7; D may be TRBD1 (7 bases). The CDR3 consists of 15 residues. Looked up from germline, CDR1 is SGHTA and CDR2 is FQGTGA. Trimming removed 1 base from V and 6 bases from J, with 16 bases in between. CDR3 DNA: TGTGCCAGCAGCTTAAGCGGGACAGTTTTGGGCGAGCAGTACTTC. Protein product: CASSLSGTVLGEQYF.

This clonotype was detected a few times. The gene calls are TRBV10-1 and TRBJ2-3; TRBD1 aligns across 8 bases. Germline lookup yields CDR1 WNHNN and CDR2 SYGVQD (reference sequence). Trimming at V came to 2 bases and at J to 3 bases, leaving 7 bases not matched to a gene. This CDR3 is 16 amino acids long. The CDR3 is CASSEPQDRATDTQYF. CDR3 coding DNA: TGCGCCAGCAGTGAGCCACAGGACAGGGCGACAGATACGCAGTATTTT.

This clonotype has at least ten counts. The J gene is TRBJ2-7, the V gene TRBV5-1; D gene uncertain. The CDR3 length is 12 residues. Trimming shortened V by 4 bases and J by 3 bases, and 8 bases separated the two germline ends. Germline assignment: CDR1 SGHRS and CDR2 YFSETQ. Here the CDR3 reads CASSLSNYEQYF. The CDR3 region has the DNA TGCGCCAGCAGCCTCTCTAACTACGAGCAGTACTTC.

In its sample, this clonotype was seen a few times. The chain is built from TRBV6-2 or TRBV6-3 and TRBJ1-5; D not resolved. Trimming shortened V by 0 bases and J by 6 bases, and 6 bases separated the two germline ends. CDR3 length equals 13 residues. CDR1 is MNHEY and CDR2 is SVGEGT in the germline V gene. The CDR3 DNA is TGTGCCAGCAGTTACTCGTGGAGTCAGCCCCAGCATTTT. This translates into CASSYSWSQPQHF.

The chain uses TRBV2 and TRBJ2-2; 7 nucleotides line up with TRBD1. Per the germline V gene, CDR1 is SNHLY and CDR2 is FYNNEI. V gave up 6 bases and J gave up 7 bases; unmatched junction bases: 5. CDR3 size: 13 residues. In DNA form, the CDR3 reads TGTGCCAGCAGGCGACAGGGCGGCGGGGAGCTGTTTTTT. The encoded protein is CASRRQGGGELFF.

The rearrangement links TRBV10-3 to TRBJ1-5, with a possible D match to TRBD1 (5 bases). Per the germline V gene, CDR1 is ENHRY and CDR2 is SYGVKD. The ends were cut back, 2 bases at V and 7 bases at J, with 12 bases in the middle. The CDR3 has 14 amino acids. The CDR3 region has the DNA TGTGCCATCAGTGAGGTTTCAGGGCGCCAGCCCCAGCATTTT. Amino acid sequence: CAISEVSGRQPQHF.

In its sample, this clonotype was seen a few times. V is TRBV12-3 or TRBV12-4 and J is TRBJ2-2; TRBD2 aligns across 12 bases. There are 16 residues in the CDR3. Unmatched junction bases numbered 14, after V lost 11 bases and J lost 7 bases. The CDR3 loop reads CAGLTSGGLRSGELFF. CDR3 coding DNA: TGTGCCGGACTAACTAGCGGGGGGCTCAGGAGCGGGGAGCTGTTTTTT.

This clonotype was seen more than once but under ten times. The V call is TRBV5-1, the J call TRBJ1-1, with a weak D call TRBD1 (6 bases). The CDR3 length is 18 residues. Deletions cut 4 bases from V and 5 bases from J, with 27 bases between. Germline CDR1 is SGHRS and CDR2 is YFSETQ. The CDR3 loop is CASSTTGTTSSPYTEAFF. The CDR3 DNA sequence: TGCGCCAGCAGCACGACGGGGACAACTTCATCCCCATATACTGAAGCTTTCTTT.

The V call is TRBV6-5, the J call TRBJ1-1; D possibly corresponds to TRBD1 (6 bases). Per germline, CDR1 MNHEY and CDR2 SVGAGI. Trimming cost V 5 bases and J 1 base, with 11 bases left between them. The CDR3 covers 14 residues. The CDR3 protein is CASSRTDQNTEAFF. CDR3 bases: TGTGCCAGCAGTAGGACAGATCAGAACACTGAAGCTTTCTTT.

V gene TRBV9 combines with J gene TRBJ1-2; unclear D gene. CDR1 is SGDLS and CDR2 is YYNGEE in the germline V gene. The CDR3 is made up of 16 amino acids. The ends were cut back, 3 bases at V and 3 bases at J, with 18 bases in the middle. The CDR3 loop is CASSASGGGMDYGYTF. DNA of the CDR3: TGTGCCAGCAGCGCTAGCGGTGGAGGGATGGACTATGGCTACACCTTC.

This clonotype occurred a few times. This chain uses TRBV4-3 with TRBJ2-1; 8 positions match TRBD2. The CDR3 length is 16 residues. Germline V gene sequence: CDR1 LGHNA, CDR2 YSLEER. The V segment lost 0 bases and the J segment 7 bases; nucleotides outside the gene matches: 8. CDR3 loop: CASSQDLRGGRNEQFF. CDR3 DNA: TGCGCCAGCAGCCAAGACCTACGGGGGGGCAGGAATGAGCAGTTCTTC.